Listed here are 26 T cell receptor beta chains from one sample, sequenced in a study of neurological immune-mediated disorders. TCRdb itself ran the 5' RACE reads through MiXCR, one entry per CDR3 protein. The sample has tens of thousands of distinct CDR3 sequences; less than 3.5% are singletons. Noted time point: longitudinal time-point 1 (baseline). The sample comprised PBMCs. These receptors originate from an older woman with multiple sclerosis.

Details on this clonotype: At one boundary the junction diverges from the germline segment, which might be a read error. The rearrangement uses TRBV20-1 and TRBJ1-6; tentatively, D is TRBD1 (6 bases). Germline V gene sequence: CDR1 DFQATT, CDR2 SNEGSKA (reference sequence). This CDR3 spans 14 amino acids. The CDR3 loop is CSARGGQGNSTLNF. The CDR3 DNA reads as TGCAGTGCTAGAGGGGGGCAGGGGAACTCAACCCTCAACTTT.

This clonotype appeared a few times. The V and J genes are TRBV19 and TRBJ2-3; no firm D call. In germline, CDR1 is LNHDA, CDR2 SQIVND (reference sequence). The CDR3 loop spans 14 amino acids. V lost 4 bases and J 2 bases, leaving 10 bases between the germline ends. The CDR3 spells CASSTSPHTDTQYF. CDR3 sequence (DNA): TGTGCCAGTAGTACCTCACCCCACACAGATACGCAGTATTTT.

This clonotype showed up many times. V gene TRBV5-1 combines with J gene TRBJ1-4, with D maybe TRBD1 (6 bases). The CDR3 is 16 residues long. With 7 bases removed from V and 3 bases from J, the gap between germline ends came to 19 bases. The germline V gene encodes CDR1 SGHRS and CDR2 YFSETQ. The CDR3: CASATQGGPANEKLFF. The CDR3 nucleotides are TGCGCCAGCGCGACGCAAGGGGGACCCGCTAATGAAAAACTGTTTTTT.

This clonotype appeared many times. The CDR3 is CASSQDWGTYEKLFF. The DNA of the CDR3 is TGCGCCAGCAGCCAAGATTGGGGGACATATGAAAAACTGTTTTTT. This rearrangement joins TRBV4-1 to TRBJ1-4, with TRBD1 as a possible D gene (6 bases). The CDR3 has 15 amino acids. Deletions cut 0 bases from V and 6 bases from J, with 11 bases between. Germline CDR1 reads MGHRA; CDR2 reads YSYEKL.

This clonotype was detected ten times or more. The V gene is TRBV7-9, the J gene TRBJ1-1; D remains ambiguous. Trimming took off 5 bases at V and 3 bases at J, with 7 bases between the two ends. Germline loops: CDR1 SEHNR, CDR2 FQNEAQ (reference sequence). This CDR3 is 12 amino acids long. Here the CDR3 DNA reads TGTGCCAGCAGCCGCGGGGACACTGAAGCTTTCTTT. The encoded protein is CASSRGDTEAFF.

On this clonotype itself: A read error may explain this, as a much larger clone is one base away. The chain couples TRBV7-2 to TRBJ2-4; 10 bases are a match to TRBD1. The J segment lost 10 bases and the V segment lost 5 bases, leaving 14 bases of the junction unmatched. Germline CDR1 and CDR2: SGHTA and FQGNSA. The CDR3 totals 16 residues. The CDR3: CASSQTGGLRSEIQYF. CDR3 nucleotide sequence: TGTGCCAGCAGCCAGACAGGGGGCCTAAGGTCGGAAATTCAGTACTTC.

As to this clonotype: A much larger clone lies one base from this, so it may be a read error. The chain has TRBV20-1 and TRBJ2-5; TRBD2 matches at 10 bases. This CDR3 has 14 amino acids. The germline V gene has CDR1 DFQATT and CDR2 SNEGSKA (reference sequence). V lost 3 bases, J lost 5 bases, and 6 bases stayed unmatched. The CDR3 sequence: CSASHGTSVETQYF. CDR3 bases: TGCAGTGCTAGCCACGGGACTAGCGTCGAGACCCAGTACTTC.

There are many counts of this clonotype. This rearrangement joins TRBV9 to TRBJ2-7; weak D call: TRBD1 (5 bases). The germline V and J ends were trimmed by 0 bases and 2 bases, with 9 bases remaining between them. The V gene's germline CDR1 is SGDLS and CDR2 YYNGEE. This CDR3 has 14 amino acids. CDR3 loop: CASSVDVGAYEQYF. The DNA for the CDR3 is TGTGCCAGCAGCGTAGATGTAGGGGCCTACGAGCAGTACTTC.

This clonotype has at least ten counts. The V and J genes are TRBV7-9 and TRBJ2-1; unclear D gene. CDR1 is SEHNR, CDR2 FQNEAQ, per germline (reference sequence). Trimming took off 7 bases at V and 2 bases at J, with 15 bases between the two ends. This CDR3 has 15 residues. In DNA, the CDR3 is TGTGCCAGCAACCGGGTGGCCGAAGCCTACAATGAGCAGTTCTTC. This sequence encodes CASNRVAEAYNEQFF.

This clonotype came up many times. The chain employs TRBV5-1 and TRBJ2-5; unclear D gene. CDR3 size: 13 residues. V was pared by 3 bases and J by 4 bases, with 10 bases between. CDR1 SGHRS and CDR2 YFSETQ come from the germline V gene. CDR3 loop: CASSSDGRETQYF. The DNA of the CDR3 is TGCGCCAGCAGCTCGGACGGTAGAGAGACCCAGTACTTC.

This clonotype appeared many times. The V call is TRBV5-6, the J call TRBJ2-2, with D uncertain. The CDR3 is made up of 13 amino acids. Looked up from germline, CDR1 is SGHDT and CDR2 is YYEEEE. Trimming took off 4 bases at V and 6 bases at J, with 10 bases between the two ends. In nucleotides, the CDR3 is TGTGCCAGCAGCCTCCAGATGTCCGGGGAGCTGTTTTTT. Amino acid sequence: CASSLQMSGELFF.

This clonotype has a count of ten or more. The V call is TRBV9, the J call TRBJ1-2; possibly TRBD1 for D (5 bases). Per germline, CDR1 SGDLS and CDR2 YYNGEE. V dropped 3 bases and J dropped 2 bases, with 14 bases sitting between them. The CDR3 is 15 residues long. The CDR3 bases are TGTGCCAGCAGCGCTAAGCACGGGGGAAACTATGGCTACACCTTC. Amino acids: CASSAKHGGNYGYTF.

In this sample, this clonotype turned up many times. The CDR3 sequence is CSARAGTANYEQYF. The CDR3 nucleotides are TGCAGCGCCCGCGCTGGGACAGCCAACTACGAGCAGTACTTC. The chain is built from TRBV29-1 and TRBJ2-7, with 7 nucleotides matching TRBD1. CDR1 and CDR2 (germline): SQVTM, ANQGSEA. The CDR3 runs to 14 residues. The ends lost 7 bases at V and 3 bases at J; junction bases unmatched: 12.

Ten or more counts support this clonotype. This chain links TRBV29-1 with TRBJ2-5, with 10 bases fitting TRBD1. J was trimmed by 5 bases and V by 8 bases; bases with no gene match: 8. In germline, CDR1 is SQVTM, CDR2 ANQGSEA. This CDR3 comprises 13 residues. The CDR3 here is CSMGQGNSETQYF. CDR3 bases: TGCAGCATGGGACAGGGGAATTCGGAGACCCAGTACTTC. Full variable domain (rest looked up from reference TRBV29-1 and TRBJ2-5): SAVISQKPSRDICQRGTSLTIQCQVDSQVTMMFWYRQQPGQSLTLIATANQGSEATYESGFVIDKFPISRPNLTFSTLTVSNMSPEDSSIYLCSMGQGNSETQYFGPGTRLLVL.

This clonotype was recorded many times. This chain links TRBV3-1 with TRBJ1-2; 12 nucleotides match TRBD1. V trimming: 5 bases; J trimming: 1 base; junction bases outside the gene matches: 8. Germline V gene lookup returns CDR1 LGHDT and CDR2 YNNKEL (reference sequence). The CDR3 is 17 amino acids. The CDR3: CASSSRDRGRVNYGYTF. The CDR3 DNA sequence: TGTGCCAGCAGCTCCCGGGACAGGGGGCGAGTTAACTATGGCTACACCTTC.

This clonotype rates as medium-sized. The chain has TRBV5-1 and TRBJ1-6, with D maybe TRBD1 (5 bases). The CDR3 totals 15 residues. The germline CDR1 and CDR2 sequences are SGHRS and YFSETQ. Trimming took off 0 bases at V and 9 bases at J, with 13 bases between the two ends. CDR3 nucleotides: TGCGCCAGCAGCTTGGATGGCAGGGAAACTTCACCCCTCCACTTT. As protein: CASSLDGRETSPLHF.

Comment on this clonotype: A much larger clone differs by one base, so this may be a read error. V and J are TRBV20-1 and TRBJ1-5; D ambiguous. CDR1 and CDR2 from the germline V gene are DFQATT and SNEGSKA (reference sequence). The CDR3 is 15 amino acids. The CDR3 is CSARAERDLNQSQHF. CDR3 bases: TGCAGTGCTCGGGCCGAGAGAGATCTAAATCAGTCCCAGCATTTT.

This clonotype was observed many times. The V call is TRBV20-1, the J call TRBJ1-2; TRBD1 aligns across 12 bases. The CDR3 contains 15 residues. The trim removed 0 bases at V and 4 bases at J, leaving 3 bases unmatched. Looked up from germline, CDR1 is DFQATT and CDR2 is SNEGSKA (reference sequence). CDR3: CSAREGQGAPYGYTF. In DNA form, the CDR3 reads TGCAGTGCTAGAGAGGGACAGGGGGCACCCTATGGCTACACCTTC.

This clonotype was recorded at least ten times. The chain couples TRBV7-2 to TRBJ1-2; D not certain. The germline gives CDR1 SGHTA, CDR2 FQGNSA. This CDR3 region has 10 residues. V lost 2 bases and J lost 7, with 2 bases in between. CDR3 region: CASSLIGYTF. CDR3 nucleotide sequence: TGTGCCAGCAGCTTAATTGGCTACACCTTC.

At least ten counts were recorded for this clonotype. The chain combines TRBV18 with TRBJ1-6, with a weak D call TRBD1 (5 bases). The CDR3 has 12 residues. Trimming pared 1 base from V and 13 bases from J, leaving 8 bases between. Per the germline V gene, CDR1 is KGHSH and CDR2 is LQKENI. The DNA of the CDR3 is TGTGCCAGCTCACCACAGGGGCCGCCCCTCCACTTT. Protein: CASSPQGPPLHF.

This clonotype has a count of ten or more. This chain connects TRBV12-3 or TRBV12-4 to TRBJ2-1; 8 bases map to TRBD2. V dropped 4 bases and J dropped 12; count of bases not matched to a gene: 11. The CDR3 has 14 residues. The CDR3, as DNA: TGTGCCAGCAGTTCGACCCTTGGCGGGGGGAGGCAGTTCTTC. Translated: CASSSTLGGGRQFF.

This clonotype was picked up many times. CDR3 protein: CSARDPTGLEAFF. DNA of the CDR3: TGCAGTGCTAGAGATCCCACAGGGCTTGAAGCTTTCTTT. The V call is TRBV20-1, the J call TRBJ1-1; D possibly corresponds to TRBD1 (6 bases). CDR3 size: 13 residues. Deletions cut 0 bases from V and 7 bases from J, with 12 bases between. In germline, CDR1 is DFQATT, CDR2 SNEGSKA (reference sequence).

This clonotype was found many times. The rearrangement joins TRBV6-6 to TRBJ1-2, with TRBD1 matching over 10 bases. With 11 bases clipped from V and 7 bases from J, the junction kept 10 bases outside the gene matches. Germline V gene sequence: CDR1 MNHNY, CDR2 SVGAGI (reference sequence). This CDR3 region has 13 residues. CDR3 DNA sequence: TGTGCCGGGGGCGACAGGGGGCTTTCTGGCTACACCTTC. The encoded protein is CAGGDRGLSGYTF.

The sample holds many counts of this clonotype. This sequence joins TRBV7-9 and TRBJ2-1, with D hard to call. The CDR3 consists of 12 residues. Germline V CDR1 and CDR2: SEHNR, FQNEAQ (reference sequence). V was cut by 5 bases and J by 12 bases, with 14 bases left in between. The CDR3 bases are TGTGCCAGCAGCATCAGTGCGTGGGGGCAGTTCTTC. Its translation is CASSISAWGQFF.

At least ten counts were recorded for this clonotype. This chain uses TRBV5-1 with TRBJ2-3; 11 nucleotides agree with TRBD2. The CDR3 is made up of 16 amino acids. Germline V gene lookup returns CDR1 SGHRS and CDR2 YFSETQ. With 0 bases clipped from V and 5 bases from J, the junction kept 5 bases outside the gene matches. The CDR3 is CASSLGASGGIDTQYF. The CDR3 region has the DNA TGCGCCAGCAGCTTGGGAGCTAGCGGGGGGATAGATACGCAGTATTTT.

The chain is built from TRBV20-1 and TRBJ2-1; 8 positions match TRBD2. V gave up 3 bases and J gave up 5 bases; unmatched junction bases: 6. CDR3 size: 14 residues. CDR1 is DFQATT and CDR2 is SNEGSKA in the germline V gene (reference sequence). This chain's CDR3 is CSASAGGWDNEQFF. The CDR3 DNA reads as TGCAGTGCTAGTGCGGGGGGCTGGGACAATGAGCAGTTCTTC.